The 26 T cell receptor beta chains in this list originate from one sample, sequenced in a study of OX40 agonist ivuxolimab in advanced cancers. Assay: immunoSEQ multiplex PCR; the TCRdb copy retains only in-frame clones and omits some. The sample contains about 70,000 clones, roughly 90% of which appear only once. Source: CD4+ or CD8+ T cells sorted from blood, taken in a trial of the OX40 agonist ivuxolimab. All receptors come from an adult with an advanced solid tumor such as melanoma, head and neck, liver or kidney cancer.

Points on this clone: One end of the junction is discordant with germline, which a read error may explain. V gene TRBV28 combines with J gene TRBJ1-2; D gene uncertain. CDR3 length equals 12 residues. Looked up from germline, CDR1 is MDHEN and CDR2 is SYDVKM. The CDR3 nucleotides read TGTGCCAGCAGTCCCCTTCCGGGTCAACTAGTCTTC. Protein: CASSPLPGQLVF.

The gene calls are TRBV13 and TRBJ2-1; the match to TRBD1 covers 7 bases. The CDR3 loop spans 18 amino acids. Trimming removed 1 base from V and 2 bases from J; junction bases left unmatched: 11. Germline lookup yields CDR1 PRHDT and CDR2 FYEKMQ (reference sequence). CDR3 in DNA: TGTGCCAGCAGCTTAGACGTGGCGTACAGGGGAGCCTACAATGAGCAGTTCTTC. Translating gives CASSLDVAYRGAYNEQFF.

The chain is built from TRBV13 and TRBJ2-3; D may be TRBD1 or TRBD2 (5 bases each). CDR1 PRHDT and CDR2 FYEKMQ come from the germline V gene (reference sequence). Trimming left V 4 bases short and J 1 base short, with 12 bases between. The CDR3 totals 15 residues. The CDR3 bases are TGTGCCAGCAGCTGGGAACGAGGGGGCACAGATACGCAGTATTTT. It yields the protein CASSWERGGTDTQYF.

This chain uses TRBV7-3 with TRBJ1-3; no firm D call. Germline V gives CDR1 SGHTA, CDR2 FQGTGA. Trimming shortened V by 6 bases and J by 0 bases, and 12 bases separated the two germline ends. CDR3 length: 15 amino acids. The CDR3: CASSSEGGSGNTIYF. The CDR3 region has the DNA TGTGCCAGCAGTTCAGAGGGAGGCTCTGGAAACACCATATATTTT.

V and J are TRBV7-7 and TRBJ1-3, with D perhaps matching TRBD1 (5 bases). The V gene lost 5 bases and the J gene lost 0 bases, with 8 bases spanning the gap. Germline V lookup: CDR1 SSHAT, CDR2 FNYEAQ (reference sequence). The CDR3 totals 14 residues. The CDR3 is CASSAGLSGNTIYF. The CDR3 nucleotides read TGTGCCAGCAGCGCGGGACTCTCTGGAAACACCATATATTTT.

The rearrangement joins TRBV28 to TRBJ1-5; 7 nucleotides line up with TRBD1. Unmatched junction bases numbered 2, after V lost 4 bases and J lost 2 bases. Germline-derived CDR1 and CDR2 are MDHEN and SYDVKM. There are 14 residues in the CDR3. CDR3 sequence (DNA): TGTGCCAGCAGTTCAACAGGGGGCAATCAGCCCCAGCATTTT. Its translation: CASSSTGGNQPQHF.

This clone was recorded once. The chain is built from TRBV18 and TRBJ1-6; D gene unclear. CDR1 is KGHSH, CDR2 LQKENI, per germline. CDR3 length equals 16 residues. The V end was cut by 3 bases, the J end by 2 bases, with 11 bases between. The CDR3 here is CASSPWSSTYNSPLHF. CDR3 DNA: TGTGCCAGCTCACCGTGGAGCAGTACCTATAATTCACCCCTCCACTTT.

The chain links TRBV29-1 to TRBJ2-7; D gene uncertain. Per the germline V gene, CDR1 is SQVTM and CDR2 is ANQGSEA. The CDR3 length is 14 residues. The CDR3 protein is CSVTPKLQSDEQYF. CDR3 bases: TGCAGTGTTACTCCAAAGCTACAATCCGACGAGCAGTACTTC.

This rearrangement joins TRBV6-1 to TRBJ2-7; D is possibly TRBD2 (6 bases). CDR1 MNHNS and CDR2 SASEGT come from the germline V gene. V lost 6 bases and J lost 2, with 17 bases in between. This CDR3 spans 15 amino acids. CDR3 loop: CASSTESGVPYEQYF. The CDR3, as DNA: TGTGCCAGCAGCACCGAGTCGGGGGTCCCCTACGAGCAGTACTTC.

DNA for the CDR3: TGTGCCAGCAGCTTTTTCCCGCGAAGCTCCTACAATGAGCAGTTCTTC. This gives the protein CASSFFPRSSYNEQFF. The gene calls are TRBV7-2 and TRBJ2-1; D remains unclear. Trimming took off 3 bases at V and 0 bases at J, with 12 bases between the two ends. This CDR3 spans 16 amino acids. From germline, CDR1 is SGHTA and CDR2 FQGNSA. Using reference TRBV7-2 and TRBJ2-1 for the parts outside the CDR3, the full variable domain is GAGVSQSPSNKVTEKGKDVELRCDPISGHTALYWYRQSLGQGLEFLIYFQGNSAPDKSGLPSDRFSAERTGGSVSTLTIQRTQQEDSAVYLCASSFFPRSSYNEQFFGPGTRLTVL.

The chain combines TRBV30 with TRBJ1-2; D gene ambiguous. CDR3 size: 13 residues. Per the germline V gene, CDR1 is GTSNPN and CDR2 is SVGIG (reference sequence). Between the trimmed V and J ends, which lost 0 bases and 2 bases, there was a span of 7 bases. The CDR3 coding sequence is TGTGCCTGGAGTGTGGAAGCAAACTATGGCTACACCTTC. Its translation: CAWSVEANYGYTF.

V and J are TRBV7-9 and TRBJ2-3; D ambiguous. Trimming took off 5 bases at V and 2 bases at J, with 17 bases between the two ends. Germline V gene sequence: CDR1 SEHNR, CDR2 FQNEAQ (reference sequence). The CDR3 has 16 residues. CDR3 in DNA: TGTGCCAGCAGCAACGTATGGACCAGAGCCACAGATACGCAGTATTTT. Residues: CASSNVWTRATDTQYF.

This sequence joins TRBV5-1 and TRBJ2-3; maybe TRBD1 (6 bases). Germline V gives CDR1 SGHRS, CDR2 YFSETQ. The CDR3 consists of 14 residues. Trimming removed 3 bases from V and 2 bases from J, with 10 bases in between. The CDR3 DNA reads TGCGCCAGCAGCTCCGGACAGATCACAGATACGCAGTATTTT. Encoded protein: CASSSGQITDTQYF.

The CDR3 region has the DNA TGTGCCTGGAGGGGACCTACCCTCGGGGAGCTGTTTTTT. It yields the protein CAWRGPTLGELFF. This chain uses TRBV30 with TRBJ2-2; perhaps D is TRBD1 or TRBD2 (5 bases each). The CDR3 sequence is 13 residues long. V lost 3 bases and J 7 bases, leaving 12 bases between the germline ends. The V gene's germline CDR1 is GTSNPN and CDR2 SVGIG (reference sequence).

The chain links TRBV28 to TRBJ1-3, with D maybe TRBD1 (6 bases). From germline, CDR1 is MDHEN and CDR2 SYDVKM. The CDR3 loop spans 16 amino acids. V lost 3 bases, J lost 4 bases, and 16 bases lay in between. The CDR3: CASSLYQGGLGNTIYF. The DNA of the CDR3 is TGTGCCAGCAGTTTGTATCAAGGGGGGCTAGGAAACACCATATATTTT.

This clone showed up just once. V gene TRBV7-2 combines with J gene TRBJ2-3; D is perhaps TRBD2 (5 bases). The CDR3 covers 13 residues. V lost 3 bases to trimming and J lost 4 bases, with 8 bases between them. Germline V gene lookup returns CDR1 SGHTA and CDR2 FQGNSA. CDR3 nucleotide sequence: TGTGCCAGCAGCTTCGGGGTATCAGATACGCAGTATTTT. Its translation: CASSFGVSDTQYF.

The chain is built from TRBV28 and TRBJ1-4; D ambiguous. CDR1 MDHEN and CDR2 SYDVKM come from the germline V gene. The CDR3 covers 15 residues. V was shortened by 3 bases and J by 3 bases, with 11 bases between the two germline ends. CDR3 bases: TGTGCCAGCAGTTTTACCCGGACCCCTAATGAAAAACTGTTTTTT. As protein: CASSFTRTPNEKLFF.

This clone occurred a few times. The rearrangement uses TRBV6-1 and TRBJ1-2, with TRBD1 identical over 10 bases. This CDR3 has 15 residues. The J segment lost 6 bases and the V segment lost 4 bases, leaving 8 bases of the junction unmatched. In germline, CDR1 is MNHNS, CDR2 SASEGT. The CDR3 sequence is CASSGPRDRGHGYTF. The CDR3 nucleotides are TGTGCCAGCAGTGGTCCCCGGGACAGGGGTCATGGCTACACCTTC.

This chain joins TRBV19 and TRBJ2-6; the match to TRBD1 covers 8 bases. CDR3 length equals 18 residues. Germline V lookup: CDR1 LNHDA, CDR2 SQIVND (reference sequence). V lost 6 bases and J lost 0; bases outside the gene matches: 10. Here the CDR3 DNA reads TGTGCCAGTAGAGACCCGGGACAGGACTTCTCTGGGGCCAACGTCCTGACTTTC. Its protein is CASRDPGQDFSGANVLTF. Full variable domain (missing parts from reference TRBV19 and TRBJ2-6): DGGITQSPKYLFRKEGQNVTLSCEQNLNHDAMYWYRQDPGQGLRLIYYSQIVNDFQKGDIAEGYSVSREKKESFPLTVTSAQKNPTAFYLCASRDPGQDFSGANVLTFGAGSRLTVL.

The chain is built from TRBV21-1 and TRBJ2-2; the table calls TRBD1, which could not be checked here. TRBV21-1 is shown as a pseudogene. This CDR3 region has 17 residues. Here the CDR3 reads CASSKKVLGPNTGELFF. CDR3 DNA sequence: TGTGCCAGCAGCAAAAAAGTATTGGGGCCGAACACCGGGGAGCTGTTTTTT.

This clone was recorded a few times. J is TRBJ1-2 and V is TRBV20-1, with unresolved D. The CDR3 runs 11 residues. CDR1 and CDR2 (germline): DFQATT, SNEGSKA (reference sequence). The CDR3 is CSLWGEYGYTF. The CDR3 DNA reads as TGCAGCCTATGGGGAGAGTATGGCTACACCTTC.

This clone came up a few times. This chain connects TRBV4-1 to TRBJ1-5, with 7 bases lining up with TRBD1. CDR1 is MGHRA, CDR2 YSYEKL, per germline. V lost 2 bases and J lost 2; bases outside the gene matches: 6. The CDR3 covers 16 residues. The CDR3 region has the DNA TGCGCCAGCAGCCAAAGGACAGGCGATGGCAATCAGCCCCAGCATTTT. Translating gives CASSQRTGDGNQPQHF.

The rearrangement links TRBV28 to TRBJ1-4; TRBD1 might be the D (6 bases). From germline, CDR1 is MDHEN and CDR2 SYDVKM. The CDR3 is 15 residues long. The ends were cut back, 5 bases at V and 7 bases at J, with 17 bases in the middle. The CDR3 reads CASSIGGEEGEKLFF. CDR3 DNA: TGTGCCAGCAGTATAGGGGGGGAAGAAGGTGAAAAACTGTTTTTT.

The chain joins TRBV29-1 to TRBJ2-3; the match to TRBD2 covers 12 bases. This CDR3 is 16 amino acids long. V trimming: 4 bases; J trimming: 3 bases; junction bases outside the gene matches: 8. Germline CDR1 is SQVTM and CDR2 is ANQGSEA. The CDR3 reads CSVVGSSGGVTDTQYF. The CDR3 DNA is TGCAGCGTTGTTGGGTCTAGCGGGGGGGTAACAGATACGCAGTATTTT.

This clone was seen only once. V usage is TRBV6-1 and J usage is TRBJ2-7, with 12 bases that match TRBD2. Germline V CDR1 and CDR2: MNHNS, SASEGT. This CDR3 has 15 residues. V trimming: 6 bases; J trimming: 3 bases; junction bases outside the gene matches: 6. The DNA of the CDR3 is TGTGCCAGCAGCCGGGCGGGACTAGCGGGCTACGAGCAGTACTTC. Translated, it gives CASSRAGLAGYEQYF.

The chain couples TRBV7-9 to TRBJ2-1; D gene unclear. Germline CDR1 and CDR2: SEHNR and FQNEAQ (reference sequence). The ends were cut back, 5 bases at V and 6 bases at J, with 17 bases in the middle. The CDR3 spans 15 residues. In DNA form, the CDR3 reads TGTGCCAGCAGCCCCCGTCGGGCCTACGGCAATGAGCAGTTCTTC. This sequence encodes CASSPRRAYGNEQFF. The full variable domain, with the rest looked up from reference TRBV7-9 and TRBJ2-1, is DTGVSQNPRHKITKRGQNVTFRCDPISEHNRLYWYRQTLGQGPEFLTYFQNEAQLEKSRLLSDRFSAERPKGSFSTLEIQRTEQGDSAMYLCASSPRRAYGNEQFFGPGTRLTVL.